A selection of T cell receptor beta chains follows, all from one sample in a study of graft-versus-host responses after intestinal transplantation. Libraries were prepared by immunoSEQ multiplex PCR; TCRdb keeps only in-frame clonotypes and omits some of them. Of several thousand clones in the sample, approximately 31% were seen once. The specimen was alloreactive CD4+ T cells from a mixed lymphocyte reaction culture, collected before transplantation. These receptors all come from a human patient who was an organ donor for intestinal transplantation. Both conserved end residues are part of each CDR3. D genes are given only for firm matches. Expanded clones get a size class; other rows say once, few or many, or leave the size out.

V gene	J gene	D gene	clone size	CDR3 length	CDR3 DNA	CDR3 protein
TRBV7-3	TRBJ2-7	TRBD2	medium-sized	15	TGTGCCAGCAGCTTTACTAGCGGGGGGGCCTACGAGCAGTACTTC	CASSFTSGGAYEQYF
TRBV6-5	TRBJ1-2	-	-	14	TGTGCCAGCACCAGATTAAGGACAGTCTATGGCTACACCTTC	CASTRLRTVYGYTF
TRBV15	TRBJ2-5	-	-	17	TGTGCCACCAGCAGAGGGAACCCCTCGGGGGTCCAAGAGACCCAGTACTTC	CATSRGNPSGVQETQYF
TRBV6-1	TRBJ2-7	-	-	14	TGTGCCAGCAGTACTCGGGACTCCTACTACGAGCAGTACTTC	CASSTRDSYYEQYF
TRBV4-1	TRBJ2-3	-	-	16	TGCGCCAGCAGCCCCTCTCCCCACCTCATCACAGATACGCAGTATTTT	CASSPSPHLITDTQYF
TRBV6-5	TRBJ2-7	-	-	11	TGTGCCAGCACGGAACTTCGGGAGCAGTACTTC	CASTELREQYF
TRBV11-2	TRBJ1-1	-	-	13	TGTGCCAGCAGCTCCGGCCTGAACACTGAAGCTTTCTTT	CASSSGLNTEAFF
TRBV10-3	TRBJ1-2	TRBD1	-	11	TGTGCCATCGCAGGGGGAGGGGGCTACACCTTC	CAIAGGGGYTF
TRBV27	TRBJ2-7	TRBD1	-	17	TGTGCCAGCAGTTTAGGGGACAGTTTAAGGGGGTACGACGAGCAGTACTTC	CASSLGDSLRGYDEQYF
TRBV7-3	TRBJ2-3	-	few	14	TGTGCCAGCGGGCCGGGGAGGAGCACAGATACGCAGTATTTT	CASGPGRSTDTQYF
TRBV28	TRBJ2-1	-	-	14	TGTGCCAGCTGTACGGGGGCGCTCGGCAATGAGCAGTTCTTC	CASCTGALGNEQFF
TRBV4-1	TRBJ1-2	-	-	15	TGCGCCAGCAGCCAAGGTGGACAACAAAACTATGGCTACACCTTC	CASSQGGQQNYGYTF
TRBV12-2	TRBJ2-3	-	large	16	TGTGCAAGTCGCCAACATGCGGGGGGGCATGTAGATACGCAGTATTTT	CASRQHAGGHVDTQYF
TRBV30	TRBJ1-5	-	few	13	TGTGCCTGGAGTCACCTCCGAAATCAGCCCCAGCATTTT	CAWSHLRNQPQHF
TRBV11-2	TRBJ2-3	TRBD2	few	15	TGTGCCAGCAGCCCCCAGCGGGGGGTTACAGATACGCAGTATTTT	CASSPQRGVTDTQYF
TRBV9	TRBJ1-2	TRBD1	-	15	TGTGCCAGCAGCGTATTGGGGACAGGACGACATGGCTACACCTTC	CASSVLGTGRHGYTF
TRBV5-1	TRBJ2-1	-	-	15	TGCGCCAGCAGCTCACAGGGAAGCTCCTACAATGAGCAGTTCTTC	CASSSQGSSYNEQFF
TRBV9	TRBJ2-1	-	-	15	TGTGCCAGCAGCGTAGAAGGGGACTCCTACAATGAGCAGTTCTTC	CASSVEGDSYNEQFF
TRBV4-1	TRBJ1-2	TRBD1	-	16	TGCGCCAGCAGCCAACGCCGACAAAGCGACAGGGTCTCCTACACCTTC	CASSQRRQSDRVSYTF
TRBV2	TRBJ2-7	TRBD1	few	13	TGTGCCACCAAAAGGGACAGGCCTTACGAGCAGTACTTC	CATKRDRPYEQYF
TRBV10-3	TRBJ2-7	TRBD1	medium-sized	14	TGTGCCATCAGACCCGACAGGGACACCTACGAGCAGTACTTC	CAIRPDRDTYEQYF
TRBV5-4	TRBJ2-5	TRBD2	-	15	TGTGCCAGCAGATCGGGACTAGCGGGGGAGGAGACCCAGTACTTC	CASRSGLAGEETQYF
TRBV19	TRBJ1-1	-	-	12	TGTGCCAGTAGTATAGAAGAAAACGAAGCTTTCTTT	CASSIEENEAFF
TRBV7-9	TRBJ2-5	-	medium-sized	11	TGTGCCAGCAGCTTAGCGGAGACCCAGTACTTC	CASSLAETQYF
TRBV5-8	TRBJ2-5	-	-	16	TGTGCCAGCAGCTGGGGTTTGCGTACCCTCGAGGAGACCCAGTACTTC	CASSWGLRTLEETQYF
TRBV2	TRBJ2-2	-	-	12	TGTGCCAGCAGTGAAATGGCCGGGGAGCTGTTTTTT	CASSEMAGELFF
TRBV5-4	TRBJ1-2	-	-	15	TGTGCCAGCAGCTTGGCCGGTCGTCAGCTCTATGGCTACACCTTC	CASSLAGRQLYGYTF
TRBV25-1	TRBJ1-2	-	-	13	TGTGCCAGCAGCTCGAGGGGCCCTTACGGCTACACCTTC	CASSSRGPYGYTF
TRBV11-2	TRBJ1-2	-	-	13	TGTGCCAGCAGCTTAGGCAGGGCCTATGGCTACACCTTC	CASSLGRAYGYTF
TRBV6-6	TRBJ2-3	TRBD2	-	15	TGTGCCAGCAGTTACTCGAGCGGGGTCGTAGATACGCAGTATTTT	CASSYSSGVVDTQYF
TRBV27	TRBJ2-7	TRBD1	few	14	TGTGCCAGCAGTTTGGGACAGGGGTTCCACGAGCAGTACTTC	CASSLGQGFHEQYF
TRBV11-2	TRBJ1-4	-	few	13	TGTGCCAGCAGCTTAGGGGCGGTTGAAAAACTGTTTTTT	CASSLGAVEKLFF
TRBV10-1	TRBJ2-5	TRBD1	-	13	TGCGCCAGCAGCGGACAGGGGAAAAAGACCCAGTACTTC	CASSGQGKKTQYF
TRBV7-9	TRBJ2-4	TRBD2	-	14	TGTGCCAGCAGCTTTTCGGGGGGTTGGGACATTCAGTACTTC	CASSFSGGWDIQYF
TRBV8-2	TRBJ2-6	-	-	17	TGTGGCAGTAGTGCCAAGATAACACAAAGTCGGGCCAACGTCCTGACTTTC	CGSSAKITQSRANVLTF
TRBV6-6	TRBJ1-5	-	-	13	TGTGCCAGCAGTTACTCATTGAATCAGCCCCAGCATTTT	CASSYSLNQPQHF
TRBV11-1	TRBJ2-1	-	-	14	TGTGCCAGCAGCCCCCTCACCCGAGGCAATGAGCAGTTCTTC	CASSPLTRGNEQFF
TRBV5-1	TRBJ2-3	-	-	14	TGCGCCAGCAGCTTGGCGGCTAGCACAGATACGCAGTATTTT	CASSLAASTDTQYF
TRBV6-9	TRBJ1-2	TRBD1	once	12	TGTGCCAGCAGCCTGACAGGGGACGGCTACACCTTC	CASSLTGDGYTF
TRBV28	TRBJ2-7	-	few	13	TGTGCCAGCAGTTTAAGCTCGAGCTACGAGCAGTACTTC	CASSLSSSYEQYF
TRBV28	TRBJ2-7	-	-	14	TGTGCCAGCAGTTCCCCCTCCTATACCTACGAGCAGTACTTC	CASSSPSYTYEQYF
TRBV6-1	TRBJ2-7	-	medium-sized	14	TGTGCCAGCAGAACCCTACAGGTGTCCTACGAGCAGTACTTC	CASRTLQVSYEQYF
TRBV27	TRBJ1-2	-	-	14	TGTGCCAGCAGCTCCAGGGGCTCTAACTATGGCTACACCTTC	CASSSRGSNYGYTF
TRBV6-5	TRBJ2-7	-	-	12	TGTGCCAGCAGGGGAAGCTCCTACGAGCAGTACTTC	CASRGSSYEQYF
TRBV7-6	TRBJ1-1	-	-	14	TGTGCCAGCAGCTCAAGGGGGACCGACACTGAAGCTTTCTTT	CASSSRGTDTEAFF
TRBV21-1	TRBJ1-2	-	-	15	TGTGCCAGCAGCAACGGGACAGTCCTTAACTATGGCTACACCTTC	CASSNGTVLNYGYTF
TRBV30	TRBJ2-2	-	-	13	TGTGCCTGCCGGGCCTTGAACGCCGGGGAGCTGTTTTTT	CACRALNAGELFF
TRBV5-1	TRBJ2-1	-	-	16	TGCGCCAGCAGCTTAGGTAATAGCTTGGTCTCCGATGAGCAGTTCTTC	CASSLGNSLVSDEQFF
TRBV30	TRBJ2-1	TRBD2	-	16	TGTGCCTGGAGTGGGTTCGGCGGGGGGGCTTTTAATGAGCAGTTCTTC	CAWSGFGGGAFNEQFF
TRBV20-1	TRBJ2-7	-	-	11	TGCAGTGGTACCACAGCCTACGAGCAGTACTTC	CSGTTAYEQYF
TRBV7-3	TRBJ1-2	TRBD1	few	13	TGTGCCAGCAGCTTAACGACAGGGATGGGCTACACCTTC	CASSLTTGMGYTF
TRBV10-3	TRBJ1-1	-	few	13	TGTGCCATCAGTGATATTAGGGAGACTGAAGCTTTCTTT	CAISDIRETEAFF
TRBV11-1	TRBJ2-2	-	-	13	TGTGCCAGCAGCTTACAGAACACCGGGGAGCTGTTTTTT	CASSLQNTGELFF
TRBV6-1	TRBJ2-3	-	few	13	TGTGCCAGCAGTGAAGAACGGCAGATTACGCAGTATTTT	CASSEERQITQYF
TRBV7-2	TRBJ1-2	-	-	17	TGTGCCAGCAGCAGCCCATCCAGAGACGGAAAGAACTATGGCTACACCTTC	CASSSPSRDGKNYGYTF
TRBV6-5	TRBJ1-2	-	-	15	TGTGCCAGCAGTTACCAGGCTACTCCCTACTATGGCTACACCTTC	CASSYQATPYYGYTF
TRBV6-5	TRBJ2-5	-	-	15	TGTGCCAGCAGTTACTTCGGGCAAGGGGGGGAGACCCAGTACTTC	CASSYFGQGGETQYF
TRBV6-6	TRBJ2-7	-	few	13	TGTGCCAGCAGTTACCGACCCGGGTACGAGCAGTACTTC	CASSYRPGYEQYF
TRBV7-7	TRBJ2-1	-	once	12	TGTGCCAGCAGCTTATACCACAATGAGCAGTTCTTC	CASSLYHNEQFF